The source of this TCR beta chain is a study of cytotoxic CD8 clonotypes in ibrutinib-treated CLL. The assay was immunoSEQ multiplex PCR, and TCRdb's table has in-frame clones only and misses some. The table includes around 250,000 clones, less than 75% detected once. V was clipped by 0 bases and J by 3 bases; unmatched bases: 4. Germline loops: CDR1 SGHRS, CDR2 YFSETQ. The CDR3 spans 15 residues. Cryopreserved PBMCs supplied roughly 2 micrograms of genomic DNA for TCR beta libraries. The table lists this clone with a few counts. This clonotype was sampled from a human donor with chronic lymphocytic leukemia. The rearrangement uses TRBV5-1 and TRBJ2-3, with TRBD1 matching 7 bases. The source was PBMCs, collected after 24 months of ibrutinib treatment. As DNA, the CDR3 is TGCGCCAGCAGCTTGGCCGACAGGGAGACAGATACGCAGTATTTT. Its translation is CASSLADRETDTQYF.